The 10 T cell receptor beta chains in this list originate from one sample, sequenced in a study of early T cells in non-severe SARS-CoV-2 infection. TCRdb itself ran the 5' RACE reads through MiXCR, one entry per CDR3 protein. The sample holds tens of thousands of distinct CDR3 sequences; about 12% are singletons and the top ten take approximately 2.5%. The source material was whole blood, sampled at baseline. The receptors derive from an adult who was a healthcare worker with PCR-confirmed SARS-CoV-2 infection or an uninfected control (not recorded which).

About this clonotype: A much more abundant neighbour one base away suggests this may be a read error. V and J are TRBV7-9 and TRBJ1-1; perhaps TRBD1 as D (6 bases). CDR3 size: 14 residues. Germline V gene sequence: CDR1 SEHNR, CDR2 FQNEAQ (reference sequence). The CDR3 here is CAGSLRSGEAEAFF. CDR3 bases: TGTGCCGGCAGCTTAAGATCAGGGGAGGCTGAAGCTTTCTTT.

The chain recombines TRBV7-9 with TRBJ2-7; D gene ambiguous. Germline V lookup: CDR1 SEHNR, CDR2 FQNEAQ (reference sequence). V was pared by 6 bases and J by 8 bases, with 20 bases between. The CDR3 is 14 amino acids. The DNA of the CDR3 is TGTGCCAGCAGTTTTCCGACTCCCCGGTACAAGCAGTACTTC. It codes for CASSFPTPRYKQYF.

V is TRBV11-2 and J is TRBJ2-1, with D unresolved. The CDR3 consists of 12 residues. The germline gives CDR1 SGHAT, CDR2 FQNNGV. Trimming removed 1 base from V and 3 bases from J, with 1 base in between. The chain's CDR3 is CASSLGYNEQFF. CDR3 in DNA: TGTGCCAGCAGCTTAGGCTACAATGAGCAGTTCTTC.

This clonotype came up a few times. The chain carries TRBV4-2 and TRBJ1-2; no reliable D call. This CDR3 has 13 residues. Trimming removed 1 base at V and 6 bases at J, with 9 bases between. Germline CDR1 is LGHNA and CDR2 is YNFKEQ. In DNA form, the CDR3 reads TGTGCCAGCAGCCAAGGTCCGGTGGATGGCTACACCTTC. Its protein product is CASSQGPVDGYTF.

In this sample, this clonotype turned up a few times. CDR3: CASSPPVGGGYNEQFF. The CDR3 coding sequence is TGTGCCAGCAGCCCGCCCGTTGGGGGTGGGTACAATGAGCAGTTCTTC. The J gene is TRBJ2-1, the V gene TRBV5-6; D might be TRBD1 or TRBD2, each matching 5 bases. Trimming left V 4 bases short and J 4 bases short, with 18 bases between. This CDR3 is built from 16 residues. Germline CDR1 is SGHDT and CDR2 is YYEEEE.

This clonotype showed up just a few times. V usage is TRBV24-1 and J usage is TRBJ2-1; a weak D match, TRBD1 (6 bases). The germline V gene has CDR1 KGHDR and CDR2 SFDVKD. Deletions cut 1 base from V and 5 bases from J, with 17 bases between. The CDR3 totals 17 residues. CDR3 in DNA: TGTGCCACCAGTGATTTCACACTCCTAGGGGGTAACAATGAGCAGTTCTTC. As protein: CATSDFTLLGGNNEQFF.

The chain recombines TRBV12-3 or TRBV12-4 with TRBJ2-7; D gene uncertain. The CDR3 totals 12 residues. The V gene lost 3 bases and the J gene lost 2 bases, with 5 bases spanning the gap. The CDR3 here is CASSFWAYEQYF. As DNA, the CDR3 is TGTGCCAGCAGTTTTTGGGCCTACGAGCAGTACTTC.

This clonotype has a handful of counts. The chain carries TRBV25-1 and TRBJ2-2, with 7 nucleotides matching TRBD2. V shed 5 bases, J shed 5 bases, and the junction held 8 bases outside the gene matches. Germline CDR1 MGHDK, CDR2 SYGVNS. CDR3 size: 15 residues. This chain's CDR3 is CASSRRGLRTGELFF. CDR3 in DNA: TGTGCCAGCAGTAGGAGGGGACTAAGGACCGGGGAGCTGTTTTTT.

This clonotype has a count of ten or more. V gene TRBV7-9 combines with J gene TRBJ1-4, with TRBD1 matching 7 bases. Trimming cost V 5 bases and J 3 bases; bases outside gene matches: 3. CDR1 and CDR2 (germline): SEHNR, FQNEAQ (reference sequence). The CDR3 contains 14 residues. CDR3 nucleotides: TGTGCCAGCAGCCAACAGGGGTCTAATGAAAAACTGTTTTTT. The encoded protein is CASSQQGSNEKLFF.

A few counts support this clonotype. This rearrangement joins TRBV13 to TRBJ2-2; no firm D call. The CDR3 covers 13 residues. From germline, CDR1 is PRHDT and CDR2 FYEKMQ (reference sequence). Deletions cut 5 bases from V and 7 bases from J, with 11 bases between. DNA for the CDR3: TGTGCCAGCAGCGCTCTGGTGGACGGGGAGCTGTTTTTT. This encodes CASSALVDGELFF.